These 2 T cell receptor beta chains share one sample of origin, sequenced in a study of shared clonotypes between healthy human individuals. Only in-frame clones appear in the TCRdb table, and some are missing; sequencing was by immunoSEQ multiplex PCR. In the table there are 2.5 million or so clones, just over 90% of which are singletons. Sequenced sample: naive CD4+ T cells sorted from blood. Subset: CD45RA+ positively selected. The receptors were gathered from a man younger than 35 in good health.

This clone has only one observation. The chain has TRBV4-1 and TRBJ2-1; D possibly matches TRBD1 or TRBD2 (5 bases each). The CDR3 contains 14 residues. Germline V CDR1 and CDR2: MGHRA, YSYEKL. V lost 1 base and J 9 bases, leaving 13 bases between the germline ends. CDR3 nucleotides: TGCGCCAGCAGCCAAGGAAGGACGGGGCTTGAGCAGTTCTTC. Amino acids: CASSQGRTGLEQFF.

This clone was picked up a small number of times. CDR3 nucleotide sequence: TGTGCCAGCTCAATCGGGACAAACTATGGCTACACCTTC. This codes for CASSIGTNYGYTF. V usage is TRBV6-1 and J usage is TRBJ1-2; possible D gene TRBD1, 6 bases. This CDR3 comprises 13 residues. Germline V gene sequence: CDR1 MNHNS, CDR2 SASEGT. Trimming took off 8 bases at V and 2 bases at J, with 12 bases between the two ends.